This T cell receptor beta chain appears in the sequencing data of a study of tumor and adjacent non-tumor tissue in lung cancer. This sample's RNA came from whole unsorted tissue. This CDR3 region has 16 residues. From germline, CDR1 is SGHNT and CDR2 YENEEA. The library came from three nested PCR rounds adapted from ARM-PCR protocols. TCRdb re-called the multiplex PCR reads with MiXCR, one entry per CDR3 protein. The sample holds about 93,000 distinct CDR3 sequences; around 65% are singletons and the top ten take more than 14%. This clonotype was found once. Specimen: lung tumor tissue. The sequence was obtained from a man in his 70s with non-small cell lung cancer. The chain links TRBV11-3 to TRBJ2-3, with 9 bases lining up with TRBD2. The CDR3 loop is CVNSLQGGRAGDTQYF. In DNA, the CDR3 is TGTGTCAACAGCTTACAGGGCGGGAGGGCCGGAGATACGCAGTATTTT. Full variable domain (rest looked up from reference TRBV11-3 and TRBJ2-3): EAGVVQSPRYKIIEKKQPVAFWCNPISGHNTLYWYLQNLGQGPELLIRYENEEAVDDSQLPKDRFSAERLKGVDSTLKIQPAELGDSAVYLCVNSLQGGRAGDTQYFGPGTRLTVL.